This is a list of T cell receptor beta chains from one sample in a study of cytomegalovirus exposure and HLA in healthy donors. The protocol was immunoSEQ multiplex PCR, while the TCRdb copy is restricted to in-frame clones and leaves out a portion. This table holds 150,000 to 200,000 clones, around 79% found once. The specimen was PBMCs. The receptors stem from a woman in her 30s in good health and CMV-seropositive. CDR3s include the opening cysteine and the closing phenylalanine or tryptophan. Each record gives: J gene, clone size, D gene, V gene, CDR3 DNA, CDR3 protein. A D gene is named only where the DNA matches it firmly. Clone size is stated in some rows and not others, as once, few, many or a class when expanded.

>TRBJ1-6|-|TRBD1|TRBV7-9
TGTGCCAGCAGCTTGCGGGCAGGGGGGAGTTCACCCCTCCACTTT
CASSLRAGGSSPLHF
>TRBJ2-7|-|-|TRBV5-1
TGCGCCAGCAGCCCTGACAGCCCCATTTCCTACGAGCAGTACTTC
CASSPDSPISYEQYF
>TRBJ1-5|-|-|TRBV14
TGTGCCAGCAGCCACTTCAACCGAGCCCTGCTAAGCGAGGGTGGGGATCAGCCCCAGCATTTT
CASSHFNRALLSEGGDQPQHF
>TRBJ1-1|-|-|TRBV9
TGTGCCAGCAGCGCATCGCCCAGAAGGGGCAGGGATGGCACTGAAGCTTTCTTT
CASSASPRRGRDGTEAFF
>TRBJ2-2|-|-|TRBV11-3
TGTGCCACAAACTTAAATCCCACCGGGGAGCTGTTTTTT
CATNLNPTGELFF
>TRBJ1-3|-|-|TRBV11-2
TGTGCCAGCAGCTTATTCGCGGGAAACACCATATATTTT
CASSLFAGNTIYF
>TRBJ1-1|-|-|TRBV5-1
TGCGCCAGCAGCAGCGGACTTGAAGCTTTCTTT
CASSSGLEAFF
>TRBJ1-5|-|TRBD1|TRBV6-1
TGTGCCAGCGTTGGGACAGGGGATCAGCCCCAGCATTTT
CASVGTGDQPQHF
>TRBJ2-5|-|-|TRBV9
TGTGCCAGCAGCGCGGGTGAGACCCAGTACTTC
CASSAGETQYF
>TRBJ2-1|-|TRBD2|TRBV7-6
TGTGCCAGCAGCTTAGCTCCTAGCGGGGGGGTTAATGAGCAGTTCTTC
CASSLAPSGGVNEQFF
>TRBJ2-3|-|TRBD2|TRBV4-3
TGCGCCAGCAGCCAAGATCGAGCGGGGGCTAAGATAGTGCAGTATTTT
CASSQDRAGAKIVQYF
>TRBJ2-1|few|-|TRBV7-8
TGTGCCAGCAGCTTAGTTCGAGGAGGGAGTTCTTACAATGAGCAGTTCTTC
CASSLVRGGSSYNEQFF
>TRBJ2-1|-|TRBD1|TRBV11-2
TGTGCCAGCAGCTCCCCCCCAGAGGACAGGCGCGACAATGAGCAGTTCTTC
CASSSPPEDRRDNEQFF
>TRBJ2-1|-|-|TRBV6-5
TGTGCCAGCAGTTTTTGGACAGACTCTTCCTACAATGAGCAGTTCTTC
CASSFWTDSSYNEQFF
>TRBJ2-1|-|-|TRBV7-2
TGTGCCAGCAGCTTAGTTTCAATGCGGTACAATGAGCAGTTCTTC
CASSLVSMRYNEQFF
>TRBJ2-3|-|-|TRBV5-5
TGTGCCAGCAGCTTAATTCTTGGCAGGGTGATTGATACGCAGTATTTT
CASSLILGRVIDTQYF
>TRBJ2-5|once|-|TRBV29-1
TGCAGCGTTGAGGAGGAAAAAGAGACCCAGTACTTC
CSVEEEKETQYF
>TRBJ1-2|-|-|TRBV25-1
TGTGCCAGCAGTGATCAGGGTGCGGGCTACACCTTC
CASSDQGAGYTF
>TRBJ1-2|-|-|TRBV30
TGTGCCTGGAGTGGAGGGGACATTTATGGCTACACCTTC
CAWSGGDIYGYTF
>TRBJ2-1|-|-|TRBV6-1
TGTGCCAGCAGTGCGCCCAAAGCCTCCTACAATGAGCAGTTCTTC
CASSAPKASYNEQFF
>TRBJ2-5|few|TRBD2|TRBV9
TGTGCCAGCAGCTTCCGAGCGGGAGTCGAAGAGACCCAGTACTTC
CASSFRAGVEETQYF
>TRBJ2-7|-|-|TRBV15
TGTGCCACCAGCAGAGTGGGGTCACGAGGGCTCTCCTACGAGCAGTACTTC
CATSRVGSRGLSYEQYF
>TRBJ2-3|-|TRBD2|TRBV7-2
TGTGCCAGCAGCTTAGGCTGGCGGGGGGGAGGTGGTACGCAGTATTTT
CASSLGWRGGGGTQYF
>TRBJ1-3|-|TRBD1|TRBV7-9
TGTGCCAGCATCCTCTCGACAGGGAACTCTGGAAACACCATATATTTT
CASILSTGNSGNTIYF
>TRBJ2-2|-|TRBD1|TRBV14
TGTGCCAGCAAGGGACAGACGAACACCGGGGAGCTGTTTTTT
CASKGQTNTGELFF
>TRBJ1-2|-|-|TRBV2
TGTGCCAGCAGAGGACAAGAATATGGCTACACCTTC
CASRGQEYGYTF
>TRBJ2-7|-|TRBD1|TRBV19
TGTGCCAGTAGTCCCAGGGACAGTAGAGCCTACGAGCAGTACTTC
CASSPRDSRAYEQYF
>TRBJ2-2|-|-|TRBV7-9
TGTGCCAGCCCCCGGTGGGGGGACACCGGGGAGCTGTTTTTT
CASPRWGDTGELFF
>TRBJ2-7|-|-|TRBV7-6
TGTGCCAGCACCCCTGGGACTGCCTCCTACGAGCAGTACTTC
CASTPGTASYEQYF
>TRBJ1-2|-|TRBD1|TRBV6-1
TGTGCCAGCAGTTCCGGGACAGGGCGGCCTGGCTACACCTTC
CASSSGTGRPGYTF
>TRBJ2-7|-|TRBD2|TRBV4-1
TGCGCCAGCAGCCAAGGCCCCGGGGTTGGGACTAGTGAATACGAGCAGTACTTC
CASSQGPGVGTSEYEQYF
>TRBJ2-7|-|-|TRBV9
TGTGCCAGCAGCCCAAGGGCCAGGGAAGTTTACGAGCAGTACTTC
CASSPRAREVYEQYF
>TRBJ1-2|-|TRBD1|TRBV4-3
TGCGCCAGCAGCCGCGAGCGGCAGGGGGTTAGTGGCTACACCTTC
CASSRERQGVSGYTF